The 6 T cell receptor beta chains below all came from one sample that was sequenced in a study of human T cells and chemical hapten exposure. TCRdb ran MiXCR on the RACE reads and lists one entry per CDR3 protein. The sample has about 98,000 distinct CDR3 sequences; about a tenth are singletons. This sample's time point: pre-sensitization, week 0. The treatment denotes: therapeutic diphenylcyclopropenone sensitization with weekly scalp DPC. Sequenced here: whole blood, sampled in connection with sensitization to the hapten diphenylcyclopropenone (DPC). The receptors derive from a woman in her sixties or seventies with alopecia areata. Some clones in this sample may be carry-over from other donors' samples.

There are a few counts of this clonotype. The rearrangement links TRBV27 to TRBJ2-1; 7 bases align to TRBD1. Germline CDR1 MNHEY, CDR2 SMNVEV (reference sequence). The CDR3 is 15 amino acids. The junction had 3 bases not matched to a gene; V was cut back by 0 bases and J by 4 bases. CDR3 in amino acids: CASSLSQDRYNEQFF. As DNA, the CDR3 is TGTGCCAGCAGTTTATCGCAGGACAGGTACAATGAGCAGTTCTTC.

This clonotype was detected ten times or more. The CDR3 protein is CSASPRLNYGYTF. The CDR3 DNA reads as TGCAGTGCTAGCCCCAGACTTAACTATGGCTACACCTTC. This chain links TRBV20-1 with TRBJ1-2, with D uncertain. V lost 3 bases and J lost 1, with 9 bases in between. The CDR3 spans 13 residues. Germline V gene data show CDR1 as DFQATT and CDR2 as SNEGSKA (reference sequence).

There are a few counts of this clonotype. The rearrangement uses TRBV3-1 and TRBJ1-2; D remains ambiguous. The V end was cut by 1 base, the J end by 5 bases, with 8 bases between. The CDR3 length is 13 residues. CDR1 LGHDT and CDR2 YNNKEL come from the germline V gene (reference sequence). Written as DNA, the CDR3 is TGTGCCAGCAGCCAAGGGACCGCTTATGGCTACACCTTC. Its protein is CASSQGTAYGYTF.

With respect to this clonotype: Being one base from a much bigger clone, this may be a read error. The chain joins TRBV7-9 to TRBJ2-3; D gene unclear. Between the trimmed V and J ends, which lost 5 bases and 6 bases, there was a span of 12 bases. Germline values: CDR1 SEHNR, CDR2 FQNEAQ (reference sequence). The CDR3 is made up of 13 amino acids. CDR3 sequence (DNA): TGTGCCAGCAGCCAAAGGTCTCTCGATACGCAGTATTTT. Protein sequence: CASSQRSLDTQYF.

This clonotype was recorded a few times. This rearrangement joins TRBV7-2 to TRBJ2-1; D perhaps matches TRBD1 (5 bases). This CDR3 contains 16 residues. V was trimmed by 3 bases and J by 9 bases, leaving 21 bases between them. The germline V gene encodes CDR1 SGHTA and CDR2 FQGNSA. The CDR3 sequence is CASSLSSRVPLGEQFF. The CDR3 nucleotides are TGTGCCAGCAGCTTGAGTAGCAGGGTCCCTTTGGGTGAGCAGTTCTTC.

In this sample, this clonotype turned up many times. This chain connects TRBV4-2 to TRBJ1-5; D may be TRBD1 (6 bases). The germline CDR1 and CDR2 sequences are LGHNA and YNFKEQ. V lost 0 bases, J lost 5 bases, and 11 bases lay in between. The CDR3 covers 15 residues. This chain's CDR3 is CASSQDLSGDQPQHF. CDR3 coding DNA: TGTGCCAGCAGCCAAGACTTGTCAGGGGATCAGCCCCAGCATTTT.